These 13 T cell receptor beta chains came from one sample sequenced in a study of blood T cell repertoires in COVID-19. Here immunoSEQ multiplex PCR was the method, and the copy in TCRdb shows in-frame clones only, minus some. Of about 400,000 clones listed, around 86% are singletons. The sample was peripheral blood. All receptors derive from a human donor in a cohort sampled during active COVID-19.

This clone showed up just once. The CDR3 region has the DNA TGTGCCAGCAGTCCAACACTCGGGATGAACACTGAAGCTTTCTTT. Its protein product is CASSPTLGMNTEAFF. The chain has TRBV28 and TRBJ1-1; no reliable D call. This CDR3 spans 15 amino acids. CDR1 MDHEN and CDR2 SYDVKM come from the germline V gene. Deletions cut 5 bases from V and 0 bases from J, with 13 bases between. The full variable domain, in which reference TRBV28 and TRBJ1-1 provide the parts outside the CDR3, is DVKVTQSSRYLVKRTGEKVFLECVQDMDHENMFWYRQDPGLGLRLIYFSYDVKMKEKGDIPEGYSVSREKKERFSLILESASTNQTSMYLCASSPTLGMNTEAFFGQGTRLTVV.

The genes are TRBV28 and TRBJ1-3; D gene ambiguous. The CDR3 runs 15 residues. Germline lookup yields CDR1 MDHEN and CDR2 SYDVKM. Deletions cut 2 bases from V and 2 bases from J, with 10 bases between. The chain's CDR3 is CASSLGLSAGNTIYF. As DNA, the CDR3 is TGTGCCAGCAGTTTAGGCCTAAGCGCTGGAAACACCATATATTTT.

The rearrangement joins TRBV6-5 to TRBJ1-3; D is unresolved. This CDR3 has 15 residues. With 4 bases removed from V and 2 bases from J, the gap between germline ends came to 12 bases. The germline V gene has CDR1 MNHEY and CDR2 SVGAGI. The CDR3 nucleotides are TGTGCCAGCAGTTCCAGGCCCGGGGCTGGAAACACCATATATTTT. This encodes CASSSRPGAGNTIYF.

This chain uses TRBV10-3 with TRBJ2-5, with 14 bases that match TRBD2. Germline V gene data show CDR1 as ENHRY and CDR2 as SYGVKD. With V trimmed by 2 bases and J by 3 bases, 5 bases remained unmatched. The CDR3 runs to 17 residues. The DNA of the CDR3 is TGTGCCATCAGTGAGCCCTGGACTAGCGGGGGGAAAGAGACCCAGTACTTC. Its protein product is CAISEPWTSGGKETQYF.

This clone was detected a few times. This chain uses TRBV5-5 with TRBJ2-5; no reliable D call. Germline-derived CDR1 and CDR2 are SGHKS and YYEKEE (reference sequence). CDR3 size: 14 residues. Trimming removed 1 base from V and 1 base from J, with 8 bases in between. The CDR3 nucleotides read TGTGCCAGCAGCTTGTGGGCAGCCCAAGAGACCCAGTACTTC. The encoded protein is CASSLWAAQETQYF.

V and J are TRBV2 and TRBJ2-6; no clear D. This CDR3 comprises 16 residues. The V end lost 7 bases, the J end lost 0 bases, and 13 bases lay between the germline ends. Germline V CDR1 and CDR2: SNHLY, FYNNEI. CDR3 in amino acids: CASNLTPSSGANVLTF. In DNA, the CDR3 is TGTGCCAGCAACCTAACCCCTAGCTCTGGGGCCAACGTCCTGACTTTC.

The CDR3 bases are TGCGCCAGCAGCTTCCGCCGGGACAGGGAAACAGATACGCAGTATTTT. Protein sequence: CASSFRRDRETDTQYF. The V and J genes are TRBV5-1 and TRBJ2-3, with 9 bases identical to TRBD1. V dropped 2 bases and J dropped 3; count of bases not matched to a gene: 7. The CDR3 consists of 16 residues. The germline gives CDR1 SGHRS, CDR2 YFSETQ.

The genes are TRBV18 and TRBJ2-3, with 8 bases that match TRBD2. This CDR3 is 15 amino acids long. Looked up from germline, CDR1 is KGHSH and CDR2 is LQKENI. The V gene end was trimmed by 4 bases and the J gene end by 2 bases; junction bases not matched to a gene: 5. The CDR3 region is CASSLREGLTDTQYF. For the CDR3, the DNA is TGTGCCAGCTCACTCCGGGAGGGCCTCACAGATACGCAGTATTTT.

This chain uses TRBV5-1 with TRBJ2-7, with 8 bases aligning to TRBD2. CDR3 length equals 16 residues. Per germline, CDR1 SGHRS and CDR2 YFSETQ. The V segment lost 1 base and the J segment 2 bases; nucleotides outside the gene matches: 8. Written as DNA, the CDR3 is TGCGCCAGCAGCTTGATGTTAGCGGGGAATACCTACGAGCAGTACTTC. Its translation: CASSLMLAGNTYEQYF. The whole variable domain, filled in from reference TRBV5-1 and TRBJ2-7, reads KAGVTQTPRYLIKTRGQQVTLSCSPISGHRSVSWYQQTPGQGLQFLFEYFSETQRNKGNFPGRFSGRQFSNSRSEMNVSTLELGDSALYLCASSLMLAGNTYEQYFGPGTRLTVT.

CDR3 protein: CASSDGRGVPPEQYF. CDR3 sequence (DNA): TGTGCCAGCAGCGACGGGAGGGGGGTACCCCCCGAGCAGTACTTC. The chain uses TRBV6-5 and TRBJ2-7, with 8 bases fitting TRBD2. In germline, CDR1 is MNHEY, CDR2 SVGAGI. The CDR3 has 15 amino acids. The V segment lost 6 bases and the J segment 6 bases; nucleotides outside the gene matches: 13.

V is TRBV28 and J is TRBJ2-7, with 7 bases matching TRBD2. The junction had 9 bases not matched to a gene; V was cut back by 8 bases and J by 2 bases. This CDR3 contains 14 residues. Germline lookup yields CDR1 MDHEN and CDR2 SYDVKM. The CDR3 region is CASGDLAGAYEQYF. The CDR3 region has the DNA TGTGCCAGCGGGGACTTGGCGGGAGCCTACGAGCAGTACTTC.

This clone was found once. The chain employs TRBV2 and TRBJ1-1; D remains ambiguous. CDR1 is SNHLY, CDR2 FYNNEI, per germline. The ends were cut back, 0 bases at V and 0 bases at J, with 5 bases in the middle. The length of the CDR3 is 14 residues. In nucleotides, the CDR3 is TGTGCCAGCAGTGAAGCAGGAGTGAACACTGAAGCTTTCTTT. Protein: CASSEAGVNTEAFF.

The V and J genes are TRBV19 and TRBJ2-6; D is unclear. CDR3 length equals 14 residues. V lost 8 bases, J lost 0 bases, and 8 bases lay in between. Germline assignment: CDR1 LNHDA and CDR2 SQIVND (reference sequence). CDR3 region: CASGVGSGANVLTF. The DNA for the CDR3 is TGTGCCAGTGGAGTAGGCTCTGGGGCCAACGTCCTGACTTTC.